The 13 T cell receptor beta chains given below trace back to one sample, sequenced in a study of blood T cells in healthy people across ages. Primers used in a second PCR of about 7 to 12 cycles were a sample-barcoded 5' primer and a J-beta primer mix. TCRdb analysed the 5' RACE reads with MiXCR anew, one entry per CDR3 protein. Among about 570,000 distinct CDR3 sequences, 25% to 30% were seen once, and the ten largest hold about 18%. Sequencing was performed on blood. These receptors were collected from a woman in her seventies in good health.

This clonotype was seen a few times. This chain links TRBV6-5 with TRBJ2-5; D may match TRBD1 or TRBD2 (7 bases each). Trimming removed 0 bases at V and 2 bases at J, with 13 bases between. The CDR3 totals 16 residues. Germline CDR1 and CDR2: MNHEY and SVGAGI. The DNA for the CDR3 is TGTGCCAGCAGTTACTCACAGGGGAGGGGGCAAGAGACCCAGTACTTC. This codes for CASSYSQGRGQETQYF.

The chain carries TRBV5-1 and TRBJ2-5, with 9 bases that match TRBD2. The germline gives CDR1 SGHRS, CDR2 YFSETQ. This CDR3 comprises 15 residues. Trimming removed 0 bases from V and 5 bases from J; junction bases left unmatched: 5. This CDR3 is CASSLAVAGAETQYF. Written as DNA, the CDR3 is TGCGCCAGCAGCTTGGCGGTAGCGGGGGCTGAGACCCAGTACTTC.

The chain combines TRBV20-1 with TRBJ1-2, with 7 bases fitting TRBD1. After removal of 7 bases from V and 4 bases from J, the junction contained 15 bases not matched to a gene. The germline gives CDR1 DFQATT, CDR2 SNEGSKA (reference sequence). The CDR3 has 15 amino acids. DNA of the CDR3: TGCAGTGTTAAACCGGGACAGCCTACGGGCTATGGCTACACCTTC. As protein: CSVKPGQPTGYGYTF.

This clonotype was picked up a small number of times. The rearrangement joins TRBV6-5 to TRBJ2-7; unclear D gene. This CDR3 is built from 13 residues. Germline V gene sequence: CDR1 MNHEY, CDR2 SVGAGI. V was shortened by 1 base and J by 5 bases, with 9 bases between the two germline ends. The CDR3 DNA follows: TGTGCCAGCAGTTACTTAGCTTGGGACGAGCAGTACTTC. It encodes CASSYLAWDEQYF.

This chain uses TRBV20-1 with TRBJ2-3; 11 bases match TRBD1. Germline V gives CDR1 DFQATT, CDR2 SNEGSKA (reference sequence). This CDR3 contains 17 residues. The ends lost 6 bases at V and 1 base at J; junction bases unmatched: 12. The DNA of the CDR3 is TGCAGTGCCAGCAAGGGACAGGGGGTTTTCGGCACAGATACGCAGTATTTT. Protein: CSASKGQGVFGTDTQYF.

In its sample, this clonotype was seen a few times. This chain links TRBV5-1 with TRBJ1-2; D is ambiguous. V gave up 0 bases and J gave up 9 bases, with 9 bases separating them. Per the germline V gene, CDR1 is SGHRS and CDR2 is YFSETQ. CDR3 length equals 12 residues. CDR3 DNA sequence: TGCGCCAGCAGCTTGGCAAGGAGGCGCTACACCTTC. It is translated as CASSLARRRYTF. Combining the CDR3 with reference TRBV5-1 and TRBJ1-2 gives the whole variable domain KAGVTQTPRYLIKTRGQQVTLSCSPISGHRSVSWYQQTPGQGLQFLFEYFSETQRNKGNFPGRFSGRQFSNSRSEMNVSTLELGDSALYLCASSLARRRYTFGSGTRLTVV.

Concerning this clonotype itself: This clone may be a read error of a much larger clone one base away. The chain carries TRBV29-1 and TRBJ2-5; TRBD2 agrees at 8 bases. Germline lookup yields CDR1 SQVTM and CDR2 ANQGSEA. The CDR3 runs 10 residues. Written as DNA, the CDR3 is TGCAGCGCGGGGGGGGAGACCCAGTGCTTC. It yields the protein CSAGGETQCF. The full variable domain, its missing parts supplied by reference TRBV29-1 and TRBJ2-5, is SAVISQKPSRDICQRGTSLTIQCQVDSQVTMMFWYRQQPGQSLTLIATANQGSEATYESGFVIDKFPISRPNLTFSTLTVSNMSPEDSSIYLCSAGGETQCFGPGTRLLVL.

This chain links TRBV4-3 with TRBJ2-5; D gene unclear. Judging by the DNA end, TRBJ2-7 fits better; the J call may be wrong. This CDR3 has 16 residues. Germline loops: CDR1 LGHNA, CDR2 YSLEER. CDR3 sequence: CASSQDTGSSVYEQYF. In nucleotides, the CDR3 is TGCGCCAGCAGCCAAGATACGGGTAGTTCGGTCTACGAGCAGTACTTC.

The V gene is TRBV6-2 or TRBV6-3, the J gene TRBJ2-1; 7 nucleotides agree with TRBD2. The ends lost 8 bases at V and 10 bases at J; junction bases unmatched: 14. The CDR3 has 14 residues. Germline CDR1 and CDR2: MNHEY and SVGEGT. CDR3 in amino acids: CASFPSGTEGEQFF. The CDR3, as DNA: TGTGCCAGCTTCCCCAGCGGGACCGAAGGGGAGCAGTTCTTC.

The rearrangement joins TRBV18 to TRBJ1-4; TRBD1 matches at 9 bases. Germline assignment: CDR1 KGHSH and CDR2 LQKENI. V was clipped by 3 bases and J by 1 base; unmatched bases: 9. CDR3 size: 18 residues. The CDR3: CASSPQGQGFVTNEKLFF. DNA for the CDR3: TGTGCCAGCTCACCCCAAGGACAGGGGTTTGTAACTAATGAAAAACTGTTTTTT.

This clonotype was detected ten times or more. For the CDR3, the DNA is TGTGCCAGCAGCTTAGTATCGGGGGAGACCCAGTACTTC. The encoded protein is CASSLVSGETQYF. V gene TRBV7-9 combines with J gene TRBJ2-5; D possibly corresponds to TRBD2 (5 bases). The CDR3 is 13 residues long. V lost 1 base, J lost 5 bases, and 8 bases lay in between. CDR1 and CDR2 from the germline V gene are SEHNR and FQNEAQ (reference sequence).

The chain is built from TRBV15 and TRBJ2-2, with 7 bases identical to TRBD1. CDR3 size: 15 residues. V was pared by 6 bases and J by 5 bases, with 9 bases of the junction left unmatched. Germline CDR1 and CDR2: LNHNV and YYDKDF (reference sequence). The CDR3 DNA is TGTGCCACCAGGAGGACAGGAATCGCGACCGGGGAGCTGTTTTTT. The encoded protein is CATRRTGIATGELFF. The complete variable domain, with remaining parts taken from reference TRBV15 and TRBJ2-2, reads DAMVIQNPRYQVTQFGKPVTLSCSQTLNHNVMYWYQQKSSQAPKLLFHYYDKDFNNEADTPDNFQSRRPNTSFCFLDIRSPGLGDTAMYLCATRRTGIATGELFFGEGSRLTVL.

The genes are TRBV12-3 or TRBV12-4 and TRBJ1-5; D might be TRBD1 (5 bases). V was shortened by 7 bases and J by 7 bases, with 17 bases between the two germline ends. The CDR3 contains 14 residues. The CDR3 nucleotides read TGTGCCAGCAATCAGGCAGGGTCCGGGCAGCCCCAGCATTTT. Its translation: CASNQAGSGQPQHF.